This is a list of T cell receptor beta chains from one sample in a study of blood T cell repertoires in COVID-19. Assay: immunoSEQ multiplex PCR; the TCRdb copy retains only in-frame clones and omits some. The table includes approximately 170,000 clones, 81% detected once. The sample taken for sequencing was peripheral blood. The source of these receptors is a human donor in a cohort sampled during active COVID-19. CDR3s include the opening cysteine and the closing phenylalanine or tryptophan. The D gene is left open where the match is weak. A row's size may be missing; if present it is once, few, many or a size class.

J: TRBJ2-3
size: .
length: 14
V: TRBV9
D: .
CDR3: CASSVSPSADTQYF
DNA: TGTGCCAGCAGCGTATCCCCGTCAGCAGATACGCAGTATTTT

J: TRBJ2-7
size: .
length: 16
V: TRBV4-1
D: TRBD1
CDR3: CASSQDPGQGAYEQYF
DNA: TGCGCCAGCAGCCAAGATCCTGGACAGGGTGCCTACGAGCAGTACTTC

J: TRBJ1-1
size: .
length: 16
V: TRBV3-1/TRBV3-2
D: TRBD1
CDR3: CASSFVPGTGETEAFF
DNA: TGTGCCAGCAGCTTTGTCCCAGGGACAGGGGAAACTGAAGCTTTCTTT

J: TRBJ2-1
size: once
length: 16
V: TRBV10-1
D: TRBD2
CDR3: CASSVGGSGIYNEQFF
DNA: TGCGCCAGCAGTGTTGGGGGTAGCGGGATCTACAATGAGCAGTTCTTC

J: TRBJ1-1
size: .
length: 13
V: TRBV15
D: .
CDR3: CATRENVNTEAFF
DNA: TGTGCCACCAGAGAGAACGTGAACACTGAAGCTTTCTTT

J: TRBJ2-1
size: .
length: 15
V: TRBV27
D: .
CDR3: CASSSKGGSYNEQFF
DNA: TGTGCCAGCAGTTCTAAAGGGGGCTCCTACAATGAGCAGTTCTTC

J: TRBJ2-5
size: .
length: 15
V: TRBV28
D: .
CDR3: CASSRGRDLGETQYF
DNA: TGTGCCAGCAGCCGGGGCCGGGACTTAGGGGAGACCCAGTACTTC

J: TRBJ2-1
size: many
length: 13
V: TRBV12-3/TRBV12-4
D: .
CDR3: CASSLRGADEQFF
DNA: TGTGCCAGCAGTTTACGGGGGGCCGATGAGCAGTTCTTC

J: TRBJ2-4
size: .
length: 17
V: TRBV10-3
D: TRBD1
CDR3: CAISEGVPTGAKNIQYF
DNA: TGTGCCATCAGTGAGGGGGTTCCGACAGGGGCCAAAAACATTCAGTACTTC

J: TRBJ2-3
size: .
length: 13
V: TRBV5-1
D: .
CDR3: CASRRDSTDTQYF
DNA: TGCGCCAGCAGGCGGGACTCCACAGATACGCAGTATTTT

J: TRBJ2-1
size: .
length: 15
V: TRBV2
D: TRBD1
CDR3: CASSGGDRVTNEQFF
DNA: TGTGCCAGCAGTGGGGGGGACAGGGTCACCAATGAGCAGTTCTTC

J: TRBJ1-1
size: .
length: 13
V: TRBV9
D: TRBD1
CDR3: CASSVGQGTEAFF
DNA: TGTGCCAGCAGCGTAGGACAGGGCACTGAAGCTTTCTTT

J: TRBJ2-5
size: .
length: 15
V: TRBV14
D: .
CDR3: CASSQVMGTEETQYF
DNA: TGTGCCAGCAGCCAAGTGATGGGGACTGAAGAGACCCAGTACTTC

J: TRBJ1-2
size: .
length: 15
V: TRBV6-2/TRBV6-3
D: TRBD1
CDR3: CASSYMGQGHYGYTF
DNA: TGTGCCAGCAGTTACATGGGACAGGGGCACTATGGCTACACCTTC

J: TRBJ1-1
size: .
length: 15
V: TRBV4-3
D: TRBD1
CDR3: CASSLTPGGITEAFF
DNA: TGCGCCAGCAGCCTTACCCCAGGGGGGATCACTGAAGCTTTCTTT

J: TRBJ1-5
size: .
length: 14
V: TRBV6-6
D: TRBD1
CDR3: CASSRQGENQPQHF
DNA: TGTGCCAGCAGCCGACAGGGGGAGAATCAGCCCCAGCATTTT

J: TRBJ1-2
size: .
length: 14
V: TRBV7-2
D: .
CDR3: CASSLVPGNYGYTF
DNA: TGTGCCAGCAGCTTAGTGCCGGGAAACTATGGCTACACCTTC

J: TRBJ1-1
size: .
length: 12
V: TRBV29-1
D: .
CDR3: CSVVHAGTEAFF
DNA: TGCAGCGTTGTCCACGCCGGCACTGAAGCTTTCTTT

J: TRBJ2-3
size: .
length: 16
V: TRBV7-2
D: .
CDR3: CASSPQAGFNTDTQYF
DNA: TGTGCCAGCAGCCCCCAAGCAGGGTTCAACACAGATACGCAGTATTTT

J: TRBJ2-5
size: .
length: 14
V: TRBV5-1
D: TRBD2
CDR3: CASSLELAGETQYF
DNA: TGCGCCAGCAGCTTGGAACTAGCGGGAGAGACCCAGTACTTC

J: TRBJ2-7
size: .
length: 14
V: TRBV6-2/TRBV6-3
D: .
CDR3: CASSLGGGIYEQYF
DNA: TGTGCCAGCAGTTTAGGAGGGGGCATTTACGAGCAGTACTTC

J: TRBJ2-2
size: .
length: 14
V: TRBV5-4
D: .
CDR3: CASSPGGFGGELFF
DNA: TGTGCCAGCAGCCCCGGGGGATTCGGCGGGGAGCTGTTTTTT

J: TRBJ1-1
size: .
length: 14
V: TRBV6-2/TRBV6-3
D: TRBD1
CDR3: CASSGTGGFTEAFF
DNA: TGTGCCAGCAGTGGGACAGGGGGCTTTACTGAAGCTTTCTTT

J: TRBJ2-2
size: .
length: 14
V: TRBV9
D: .
CDR3: CASSVRTVSGELFF
DNA: TGTGCCAGCAGCGTAAGGACAGTAAGCGGGGAGCTGTTTTTT

J: TRBJ2-1
size: .
length: 17
V: TRBV4-3
D: .
CDR3: CASSQKWTPISYNEQFF
DNA: TGCGCCAGCAGCCAAAAGTGGACACCGATATCCTACAATGAGCAGTTCTTC

J: TRBJ2-1
size: .
length: 15
V: TRBV6-2/TRBV6-3
D: TRBD2
CDR3: CASSWGGGGSHEQFF
DNA: TGTGCCAGCAGTTGGGGGGGAGGAGGCTCTCATGAGCAGTTCTTC

J: TRBJ2-5
size: .
length: 16
V: TRBV29-1
D: TRBD2
CDR3: CSVEVPGTSGEETQYF
DNA: TGCAGCGTTGAAGTCCCCGGGACTAGCGGGGAAGAGACCCAGTACTTC

J: TRBJ1-2
size: .
length: 15
V: TRBV7-9
D: .
CDR3: CASSIDVEGNYGYTF
DNA: TGTGCCAGCAGTATAGATGTGGAGGGGAACTATGGCTACACCTTC

J: TRBJ2-2
size: .
length: 16
V: TRBV5-6
D: TRBD2
CDR3: CASSSLAGGQTGELFF
DNA: TGTGCCAGCAGCTCCCTAGCGGGGGGGCAGACCGGGGAGCTGTTTTTT

J: TRBJ2-5
size: .
length: 13
V: TRBV10-3
D: TRBD1
CDR3: CAIRGQVGETQYF
DNA: TGTGCCATCAGAGGACAGGTGGGAGAGACCCAGTACTTC

J: TRBJ2-5
size: .
length: 14
V: TRBV11-3
D: .
CDR3: CASSLTAGQETQYF
DNA: TGTGCCAGCAGCCTTACAGCGGGCCAAGAGACCCAGTACTTC

J: TRBJ1-1
size: .
length: 13
V: TRBV19
D: TRBD1
CDR3: CASSQGVGTEAFF
DNA: TGTGCCAGTAGCCAGGGGGTGGGCACTGAAGCTTTCTTT

J: TRBJ2-1
size: .
length: 15
V: TRBV24-1
D: .
CDR3: CATSERDSRENEQFF
DNA: TGTGCCACCAGTGAGCGGGACAGCCGGGAAAATGAGCAGTTCTTC

J: TRBJ2-3
size: .
length: 13
V: TRBV24-1
D: .
CDR3: CATSDGHTDTQYF
DNA: TGTGCCACCAGTGACGGACACACAGATACGCAGTATTTT

J: TRBJ2-5
size: .
length: 16
V: TRBV6-6
D: TRBD2
CDR3: CASSYGLAGEQGTQYF
DNA: TGTGCCAGCAGTTACGGACTAGCGGGGGAGCAGGGGACCCAGTACTTC

J: TRBJ2-5
size: once
length: 17
V: TRBV4-3
D: TRBD2
CDR3: CASSQQWTSGGQETQYF
DNA: TGCGCCAGCAGCCAACAATGGACTAGCGGGGGCCAAGAGACCCAGTACTTC

J: TRBJ1-1
size: .
length: 10
V: TRBV29-1
D: .
CDR3: CSVGGVEAFF
DNA: TGCAGCGTTGGGGGCGTTGAAGCTTTCTTT

J: TRBJ1-1
size: .
length: 13
V: TRBV19
D: .
CDR3: CASQQGANTEAFF
DNA: TGTGCCAGCCAACAGGGTGCGAACACTGAAGCTTTCTTT

J: TRBJ1-4
size: .
length: 14
V: TRBV30
D: .
CDR3: CAWSVKGADEKLFF
DNA: TGTGCCTGGAGCGTTAAAGGGGCGGATGAAAAACTGTTTTTT

J: TRBJ1-2
size: .
length: 14
V: TRBV27
D: .
CDR3: CASSLYPGRDGYTF
DNA: TGTGCCAGCAGTTTATATCCAGGGAGGGATGGCTACACCTTC

J: TRBJ1-2
size: .
length: 13
V: TRBV5-4
D: .
CDR3: CASSLDGNYGYTF
DNA: TGTGCCAGCAGCTTAGACGGGAACTATGGCTACACCTTC

J: TRBJ1-6
size: few
length: 12
V: TRBV12-3/TRBV12-4
D: .
CDR3: CASSRETGFLHF
DNA: TGTGCCAGCAGCCGCGAAACAGGCTTCCTCCACTTT

J: TRBJ1-4
size: .
length: 13
V: TRBV12-3/TRBV12-4
D: .
CDR3: CASSLGTSEKLFF
DNA: TGTGCCAGCAGTTTAGGGACAAGTGAAAAACTGTTTTTT

J: TRBJ1-1
size: .
length: 14
V: TRBV19
D: .
CDR3: CASSIGGSNTEAFF
DNA: TGTGCCAGTAGTATTGGAGGATCGAACACTGAAGCTTTCTTT

J: TRBJ2-1
size: .
length: 17
V: TRBV6-2/TRBV6-3
D: TRBD2
CDR3: CASSARTSGTLYNEQFF
DNA: TGTGCCAGCAGCGCACGTACTAGCGGGACCCTCTACAATGAGCAGTTCTTC

J: TRBJ2-1
size: .
length: 15
V: TRBV27
D: TRBD2
CDR3: CASTEAGWVVGEQFF
DNA: TGTGCCAGCACCGAAGCGGGATGGGTAGTTGGTGAGCAGTTCTTC

J: TRBJ2-1
size: .
length: 16
V: TRBV6-5
D: TRBD1
CDR3: CASSSLIPGQGLGVFF
DNA: TGTGCCAGCAGTTCCCTCATACCGGGACAGGGTCTCGGGGTTTTCTTC

J: TRBJ2-7
size: many
length: 13
V: TRBV7-2
D: TRBD1
CDR3: CASRRDRGHEQYF
DNA: TGTGCCAGCAGGCGGGACAGGGGACACGAGCAGTACTTC

J: TRBJ2-1
size: .
length: 17
V: TRBV11-3
D: TRBD2
CDR3: CASSRRTSGRTDNEQFF
DNA: TGTGCCAGCAGCCGACGGACTAGCGGGAGGACGGACAATGAGCAGTTCTTC

J: TRBJ2-1
size: .
length: 16
V: TRBV5-6
D: TRBD2
CDR3: CASSQEGGTSGNEQFF
DNA: TGTGCCAGCAGCCAGGAGGGCGGGACTAGCGGGAATGAGCAGTTCTTC